This TCR beta chain was profiled in a study of CD8+ T cells in alopecia areata. Trimming left V 1 base short and J 3 bases short, with 15 bases between. This CDR3 is built from 16 residues. Germline V CDR1 and CDR2: MGHRA, YSYEKL. Whole-study findings and limits: Normal skin contains resident alphabeta T cells, and these are also sequenced in scalp samples.

In each case, RNA was isolated and then reverse transcribed into cDNA as the sequencing template. Method: immunoSEQ multiplex PCR; TCRdb's copy keeps in-frame clones and lacks some. Of roughly 250,000 clones listed, 67% are singletons. This clone appeared a few times. As yet, its antigen is unknown. The sequence came from a human donor with alopecia areata. The chain recombines TRBV4-1 with TRBJ1-1, with D unclear. The sequences come from CD4+ T cells sorted from blood, collected at week 0. The CDR3 loop is CASSQGFGIRDTEAFF. The CDR3, as DNA: TGCGCCAGCAGCCAAGGTTTTGGGATCCGGGACACTGAAGCTTTCTTT.